Below are 27 T cell receptor beta chains sequenced from a single sample in a study of radiotherapy plus CTLA-4 blockade in lung cancer. The repertoire was sequenced with immunoSEQ multiplex PCR; TCRdb's copy has only in-frame clones and lacks some. Altogether about 97,000 clones are present, around 74% being singletons, with the ten largest covering about 3%. Source: peripheral blood, taken from a patient treated with radiotherapy plus ipilimumab. These receptors originate from a human donor with non-small cell lung cancer who had a partial response to radiotherapy plus ipilimumab. Some clones in this sample may be carry-over from other donors' samples.

This rearrangement joins TRBV6-6 to TRBJ2-7; 9 nucleotides match TRBD1. The CDR3 extends over 16 amino acids. Germline CDR1 MNHNY, CDR2 SVGAGI (reference sequence). Trimming cost V 4 bases and J 3 bases; bases outside gene matches: 10. CDR3 amino acids: CASSSLPGQGSYEQYF. CDR3 DNA sequence: TGTGCCAGCAGTTCCCTTCCGGGACAGGGAAGCTACGAGCAGTACTTC.

The rearrangement uses TRBV5-5 and TRBJ1-1, with D perhaps matching TRBD1 (6 bases). Trimming took off 3 bases at V and 5 bases at J, with 17 bases between the two ends. Germline V gene data show CDR1 as SGHKS and CDR2 as YYEKEE (reference sequence). The length of the CDR3 is 15 residues. CDR3 nucleotides: TGTGCCAGCAGCTCATTACCACAGGGATGGACTGAAGCTTTCTTT. Residues: CASSSLPQGWTEAFF.

This clone has a handful of counts. The CDR3, as DNA: TGTGCCAGTAGTACTGGGACAGGCTGGGGCAATCAGCCCCAGCATTTT. This encodes CASSTGTGWGNQPQHF. The chain joins TRBV19 to TRBJ1-5; TRBD1 aligns across 8 bases. The V segment lost 4 bases and the J segment 2 bases; nucleotides outside the gene matches: 7. CDR3 length: 16 residues. Germline CDR1 is LNHDA and CDR2 is SQIVND (reference sequence).

This clone occurred once. The gene calls are TRBV5-5 and TRBJ2-1; 7 nucleotides agree with TRBD2. Germline CDR1 and CDR2: SGHKS and YYEKEE (reference sequence). Losses at the gene ends were 0 bases for V and 9 bases for J; bases not matched to a gene: 12. The CDR3 contains 16 residues. The CDR3 DNA follows: TGTGCCAGCAGCTTGGAGGGAGGGGCCTGGCGGGGTGAGCAGTTCTTC. Translation: CASSLEGGAWRGEQFF. The whole variable domain, remainder taken from reference TRBV5-5 and TRBJ2-1, is DAGVTQSPTHLIKTRGQQVTLRCSPISGHKSVSWYQQVLGQGPQFIFQYYEKEERGRGNFPDRFSARQFPNYSSELNVNALLLGDSALYLCASSLEGGAWRGEQFFGPGTRLTVL.

The J gene is TRBJ2-1, the V gene TRBV7-8, with D possibly being TRBD2 (6 bases). This CDR3 has 13 amino acids. The V and J ends lost 5 bases and 10 bases respectively, with 15 bases between them. Germline V CDR1 and CDR2: SGHVS, FQNEAQ. CDR3 region: CASSQRVEREQFF. CDR3 in DNA: TGTGCCAGCAGCCAGCGGGTGGAGAGGGAGCAGTTCTTC.

The genes are TRBV28 and TRBJ2-2, with D hard to call. Trimming cost V 6 bases and J 0 bases, with 8 bases left between them. Germline CDR1 MDHEN, CDR2 SYDVKM. The length of the CDR3 is 14 residues. CDR3 coding DNA: TGTGCCAGCAGAGCCTCAACGAACACCGGGGAGCTGTTTTTT. It specifies CASRASTNTGELFF. Combining the CDR3 with reference TRBV28 and TRBJ2-2 gives the whole variable domain DVKVTQSSRYLVKRTGEKVFLECVQDMDHENMFWYRQDPGLGLRLIYFSYDVKMKEKGDIPEGYSVSREKKERFSLILESASTNQTSMYLCASRASTNTGELFFGEGSRLTVL.

Comments on this clone: The junction and the germline gene differ at one end; a read error may be behind it. The chain carries TRBV5-5 and TRBJ1-1; TRBD1 is a possible D gene (5 bases). This CDR3 contains 14 residues. Germline assignment: CDR1 SGHKS and CDR2 YYEKEE (reference sequence). CDR3 protein: CASSLIGGGADLLF. In nucleotides, the CDR3 is TGTGCCAGCAGCTTGATCGGAGGAGGGGCAGATCTTCTTTTT. The full variable domain, with the rest looked up from reference TRBV5-5 and TRBJ1-1, is DAGVTQSPTHLIKTRGQQVTLRCSPISGHKSVSWYQQVLGQGPQFIFQYYEKEERGRGNFPDRFSARQFPNYSSELNVNALLLGDSALYLCASSLIGGGADLLFGQGTRLTVV.

The chain recombines TRBV7-8 with TRBJ2-7, with TRBD2 matching over 8 bases. Per the germline V gene, CDR1 is SGHVS and CDR2 is FQNEAQ. V lost 5 bases to trimming and J lost 5 bases; unmatched junction nucleotides: 8. The CDR3 runs 14 residues. In DNA, the CDR3 is TGTGCCAGCAGCCCCCGACGGGGGGGCCACGAGCAGTACTTC. This gives the protein CASSPRRGGHEQYF. Using reference TRBV7-8 and TRBJ2-7 for the parts outside the CDR3, the full variable domain is GAGVSQSPRYKVAKRGQDVALRCDPISGHVSLFWYQQALGQGPEFLTYFQNEAQLDKSGLPSDRFFAERPEGSVSTLKIQRTQQEDSAVYLCASSPRRGGHEQYFGPGTRLTVT.

This chain uses TRBV2 with TRBJ2-3; 9 bases are a match to TRBD1. The ends lost 4 bases at V and 8 bases at J; junction bases unmatched: 13. The germline gives CDR1 SNHLY, CDR2 FYNNEI. This CDR3 has 16 amino acids. The CDR3 region is CASSGNRGPTWGTQYF. DNA of the CDR3: TGTGCCAGCAGTGGCAACAGGGGGCCTACGTGGGGTACGCAGTATTTT. The full variable domain, rest sourced from reference TRBV2 and TRBJ2-3, is EPEVTQTPSHQVTQMGQEVILRCVPISNHLYFYWYRQILGQKVEFLVSFYNNEISEKSEIFDDQFSVERPDGSNFTLKIRSTKLEDSAMYFCASSGNRGPTWGTQYFGPGTRLTVL.

The chain combines TRBV6-6 with TRBJ2-1; D not certain. CDR3 length: 14 amino acids. V dropped 0 bases and J dropped 6 bases, with 9 bases sitting between them. Germline values: CDR1 MNHNY, CDR2 SVGAGI (reference sequence). The CDR3 region has the DNA TGTGCCAGCAGTTACTCGCCCGGTGGCAATGAGCAGTTCTTC. Encoded protein: CASSYSPGGNEQFF.

The DNA of the CDR3 is TGTGCCAGCCTAAAAACAGAAGACGGCAATCAGCCCCAGCATTTT. Its protein is CASLKTEDGNQPQHF. The chain employs TRBV19 and TRBJ1-5; D ambiguous. V shed 9 bases and J shed 2 bases, with 17 bases lying between them. There are 15 residues in the CDR3. From germline, CDR1 is LNHDA and CDR2 SQIVND (reference sequence).

V gene TRBV5-1 combines with J gene TRBJ1-1; no clear D gene. Deletions cut 4 bases from V and 0 bases from J, with 16 bases between. The CDR3 runs to 16 residues. Looked up from germline, CDR1 is SGHRS and CDR2 is YFSETQ. This CDR3 is CASSRRGGDMNTEAFF. In DNA, the CDR3 is TGCGCCAGCAGCCGACGAGGAGGAGACATGAACACTGAAGCTTTCTTT.

The chain couples TRBV18 to TRBJ1-2; the match to TRBD1 covers 7 bases. Losses at the gene ends were 6 bases for V and 8 bases for J; bases not matched to a gene: 12. The CDR3 length is 14 residues. In germline, CDR1 is KGHSH, CDR2 LQKENI. CDR3 nucleotides: TGTGCCAGCTCCACCGGGACAGAACTATCAGGCTACACCTTC. Its protein product is CASSTGTELSGYTF.

The V and J genes are TRBV18 and TRBJ1-2, with 10 bases matching TRBD1. The CDR3 extends over 14 amino acids. Per germline, CDR1 KGHSH and CDR2 LQKENI. J was trimmed by 7 bases and V by 3 bases; bases with no gene match: 5. CDR3 amino acids: CASSPSGDRGGYTF. CDR3 nucleotides: TGTGCCAGCTCACCCTCCGGGGACAGGGGTGGCTACACCTTC.

The V gene is TRBV10-3, the J gene TRBJ2-7; TRBD2 is a possible D gene (5 bases). With 6 bases removed from V and 3 bases from J, the gap between germline ends came to 12 bases. Germline CDR1 and CDR2: ENHRY and SYGVKD. This CDR3 comprises 13 residues. DNA for the CDR3: TGTGCCATCAGGGACCTCACTAGCTACGAGCAGTACTTC. Protein sequence: CAIRDLTSYEQYF.

V usage is TRBV15 and J usage is TRBJ2-3, with 12 bases fitting TRBD2. CDR3 size: 16 residues. Germline assignment: CDR1 LNHNV and CDR2 YYDKDF (reference sequence). V lost 3 bases and J lost 2; bases outside the gene matches: 3. In DNA form, the CDR3 reads TGTGCCACCAGCAGTCCTAGCGGGAGGGCCACAGATACGCAGTATTTT. Protein product: CATSSPSGRATDTQYF.

Concerning this clone: A junction end diverges from the germline sequence, so it may reflect a read error. This chain links TRBV5-8 with TRBJ1-1, with 7 bases identical to TRBD1. Per germline, CDR1 SGHTS and CDR2 YDEGEE. The CDR3 is 16 residues long. For the CDR3, the DNA is TGTGCCAGCAGCTCGTATATGGGACAGCGGAACTCTGAAGCTTTCTTT. Protein product: CASSSYMGQRNSEAFF.

The gene calls are TRBV6-6 and TRBJ2-7; tentatively, D is TRBD1 (6 bases). Trimming pared 5 bases from V and 7 bases from J, leaving 18 bases between. Germline CDR1 MNHNY, CDR2 SVGAGI (reference sequence). CDR3 length equals 14 residues. CDR3 nucleotide sequence: TGTGCCAGCAGTCCCACCGGGACAAGGGGAGAGCAGTACTTC. Protein: CASSPTGTRGEQYF.

The table lists this clone with a count of one. This chain uses TRBV7-9 with TRBJ1-6; D might be TRBD1 (5 bases). The CDR3 contains 17 residues. Germline V gene data show CDR1 as SEHNR and CDR2 as FQNEAQ (reference sequence). Trimming took 5 bases from V and 2 from J, leaving 16 bases between them. CDR3 nucleotide sequence: TGTGCCAGCAGCCCTCGGGAGGGGAGTCCCTATAATTCACCCCTCCACTTT. It codes for CASSPREGSPYNSPLHF.

This clone was counted a single time. The conserved closing phenylalanine or tryptophan is absent in this CDR3, likely reflecting a read error. This sequence joins TRBV15 and TRBJ1-1; the match to TRBD1 covers 9 bases. Trimming took 1 base from V and 4 from J; bases not matched to a gene: 7. CDR3 length equals 16 residues. CDR1 LNHNV and CDR2 YYDKDF come from the germline V gene (reference sequence). The CDR3 bases are TGTGCCACCAGCAGAGCCTGGACAGGGGACCGCACTGAAGCTTTCCTT. As protein: CATSRAWTGDRTEAFL.

The V and J genes are TRBV7-2 and TRBJ2-7; 9 bases map to TRBD1. This CDR3 region has 14 residues. V gave up 5 bases and J gave up 2 bases; unmatched junction bases: 4. Germline CDR1 is SGHTA and CDR2 is FQGNSA. The CDR3 reads CASSPGTGTYEQYF. The CDR3 region has the DNA TGTGCCAGCAGCCCCGGGACAGGGACCTACGAGCAGTACTTC.

V usage is TRBV15 and J usage is TRBJ2-1, with 8 bases identical to TRBD2. CDR1 and CDR2 from the germline V gene are LNHNV and YYDKDF (reference sequence). V gave up 0 bases and J gave up 6 bases; unmatched junction bases: 10. This CDR3 is 17 amino acids long. The CDR3 coding sequence is TGTGCCACCAGCAGAGATCAGGGAGCGGGGGTTCTCAATGAGCAGTTCTTC. It is translated as CATSRDQGAGVLNEQFF.

The chain joins TRBV7-3 to TRBJ2-5; 7 bases map to TRBD1. After removal of 6 bases from V and 5 bases from J, the junction contained 6 bases not matched to a gene. The CDR3 is made up of 13 amino acids. CDR1 and CDR2 from the germline V gene are SGHTA and FQGTGA. CDR3 DNA sequence: TGTGCCAGCAGTTCCAGGGGGTGGGAGACCCAGTACTTC. Translating gives CASSSRGWETQYF.

This clone was seen a few times. The chain joins TRBV7-3 to TRBJ1-1; no definite D call. Germline V gene data show CDR1 as SGHTA and CDR2 as FQGTGA. The ends were cut back, 3 bases at V and 0 bases at J, with 11 bases in the middle. This CDR3 is 15 amino acids long. CDR3 sequence: CASSLWRSMNTEAFF. As DNA, the CDR3 is TGTGCCAGCAGCTTGTGGCGGTCGATGAACACTGAAGCTTTCTTT.

The rearrangement links TRBV6-1 to TRBJ2-5, with D tentatively TRBD2 (6 bases). The last part of the DNA fits TRBJ2-7 better; the J call may be wrong. CDR1 is MNHNS, CDR2 SASEGT, per germline. This CDR3 region has 15 residues. The CDR3 DNA sequence: TGTGCCAGCACCGCCCCTACCGGGGGAACCTACGAGCAGTACTTC. It encodes CASTAPTGGTYEQYF.

In its sample, this clone was seen once. This chain links TRBV18 with TRBJ1-3, with 10 bases aligning to TRBD1. The CDR3 has 15 residues. The junction had 4 bases not matched to a gene; V was cut back by 4 bases and J by 4 bases. The germline CDR1 and CDR2 sequences are KGHSH and LQKENI. In nucleotides, the CDR3 is TGTGCCAGCTCACGCGGGACAGGGGTCGGAAACACCATATATTTT. It specifies CASSRGTGVGNTIYF.

Notes on this clone: One end of the junction is discordant with germline, which a read error may explain. CDR3 loop: CASSPTSGSSCEQYF. The CDR3 DNA reads TGTGCCAGCTCACCAACTAGCGGGAGCTCCTGCGAGCAGTACTTC. V is TRBV18 and J is TRBJ2-7; TRBD2 matches 11 bases. Germline assignment: CDR1 KGHSH and CDR2 LQKENI. The CDR3 spans 15 residues.